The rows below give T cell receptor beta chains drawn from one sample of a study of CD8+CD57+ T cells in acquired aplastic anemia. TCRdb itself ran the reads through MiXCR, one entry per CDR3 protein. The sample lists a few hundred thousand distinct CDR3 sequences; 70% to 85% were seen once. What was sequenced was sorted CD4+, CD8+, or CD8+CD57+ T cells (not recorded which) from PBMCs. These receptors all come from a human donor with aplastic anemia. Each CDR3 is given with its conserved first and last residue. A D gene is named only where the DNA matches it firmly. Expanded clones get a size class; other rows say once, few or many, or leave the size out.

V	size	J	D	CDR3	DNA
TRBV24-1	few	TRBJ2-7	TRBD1	CATSDLGQGELCLHLRF	TGTGCCACCAGTGATCTTGGACAGGGTGAACTATGCCTACACCTTCGCTTC
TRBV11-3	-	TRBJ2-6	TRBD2	CASAGTSVPSGANVLTF	TGTGCCAGCGCCGGGACTAGCGTCCCCTCTGGGGCCAACGTCCTGACTTTC
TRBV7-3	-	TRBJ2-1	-	CASSFVIDTTNEKFF	TGTGCCAGCAGCTTCGTGATCGACACAACTAATGAAAAATTCTTC
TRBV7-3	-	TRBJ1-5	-	CASSIAGGGDKQHF	TGTGCCAGCAGCATCGCCGGAGGCGGCGATAAGCAGCATTTT
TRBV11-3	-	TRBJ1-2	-	CASSLDLKAKDGYTF	TGTGCCAGCAGCTTAGATCTGAAAGCGAAGGATGGCTACACCTTC
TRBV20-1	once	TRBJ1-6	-	CSARQGYNSPLHF	TGCAGTGCTAGGCAGGGGTATAATTCACCCCTCCACTTT
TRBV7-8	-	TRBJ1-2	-	CASSFDPDGPVFSYTF	TGTGCCAGCAGCTTTGATCCAGACGGGCCAGTATTTTCCTACACCTTC
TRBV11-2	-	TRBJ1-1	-	CASSSRIGNTEAFF	TGTGCCAGCAGCTCCCGGATAGGGAACACTGAAGCTTTCTTT
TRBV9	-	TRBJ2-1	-	CAISDPVSSSYNEQFF	TGTGCCATCAGTGACCCTGTATCTAGCTCCTACAATGAGCAGTTCTTC
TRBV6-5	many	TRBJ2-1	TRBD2	CASKDGTNSGNEQFF	TGTGCCAGCAAAGACGGGACTAACTCCGGGAATGAGCAGTTCTTC
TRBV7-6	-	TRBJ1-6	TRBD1	CASSSDRGHDPLHF	TGTGCCAGCAGCTCGGACAGGGGGCATGATCCCCTCCACTTT
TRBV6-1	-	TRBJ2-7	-	CASSESLAHGYEQYF	TGTGCCAGCAGTGAAAGCTTAGCGCATGGGTACGAGCAGTACTTC
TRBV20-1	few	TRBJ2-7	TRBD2	CSARRREDYDEQYF	TGCAGTGCTAGACGCCGGGAGGACTATGACGAGCAGTACTTC
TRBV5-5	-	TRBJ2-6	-	CASSLVDRYGANVLTF	TGTGCCAGCAGCTTGGTAGACCGCTACGGGGCCAACGTCCTGACTTTC
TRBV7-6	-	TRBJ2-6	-	CASSFGVGTF	-
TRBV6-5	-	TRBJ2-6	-	CASSLRETGANVLTF	TGTGCCAGCAGCCTCAGGGAAACTGGGGCCAACGTCCTGACTTTC
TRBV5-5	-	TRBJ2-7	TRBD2	CASNLLAETYEQYF	TGTGCCAGCAACTTGCTAGCGGAGACCTACGAGCAGTACTTC